This TCR beta chain is from a study of blood T cell repertoires in COVID-19. Study-level background: Nucleic acid was either cDNA or gDNA, and it came from T cells, B-cell-depleted T cells, or PBMCs.

The CDR3 has 15 amino acids. V lost 0 bases to trimming and J lost 1 base; unmatched junction nucleotides: 0. The germline V gene encodes CDR1 SGHRS and CDR2 YFSETQ. In the original analysis: From reference gene primer amplification, estimates of nucleated cell counts were derived. Here immunoSEQ multiplex PCR was the method, and the copy in TCRdb shows in-frame clones only, minus some. V, J and clone size are taken as reported in that table, and D and trimming were inferred from the DNA itself. The data hold approximately 90,000 clones, with roughly 78% observed a single time. This receptor was obtained from a woman of 80 years or more with acute or convalescent COVID-19. The sequencing sample was made of peripheral blood. The V gene is TRBV5-1, the J gene TRBJ2-5, with 10 bases that match TRBD1. The CDR3 loop is CASSLGDRGQETQYF. The CDR3 DNA is TGCGCCAGCAGCTTGGGGGACAGGGGCCAAGAGACCCAGTACTTC.